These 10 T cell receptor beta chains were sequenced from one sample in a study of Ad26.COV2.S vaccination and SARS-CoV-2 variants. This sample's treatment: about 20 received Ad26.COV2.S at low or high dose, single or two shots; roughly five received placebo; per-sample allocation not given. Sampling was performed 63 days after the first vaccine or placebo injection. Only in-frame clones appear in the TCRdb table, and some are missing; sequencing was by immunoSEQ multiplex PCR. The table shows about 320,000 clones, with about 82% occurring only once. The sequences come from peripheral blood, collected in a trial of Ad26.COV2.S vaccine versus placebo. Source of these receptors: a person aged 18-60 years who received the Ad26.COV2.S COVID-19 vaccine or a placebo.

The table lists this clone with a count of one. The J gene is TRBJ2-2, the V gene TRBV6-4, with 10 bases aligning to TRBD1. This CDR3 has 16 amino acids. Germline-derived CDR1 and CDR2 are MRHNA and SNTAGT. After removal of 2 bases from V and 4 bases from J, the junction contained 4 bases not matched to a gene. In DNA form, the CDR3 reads TGTGCCAGCAGTGACGCGGGACAGGGGTCCACCGGGGAGCTGTTTTTT. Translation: CASSDAGQGSTGELFF.

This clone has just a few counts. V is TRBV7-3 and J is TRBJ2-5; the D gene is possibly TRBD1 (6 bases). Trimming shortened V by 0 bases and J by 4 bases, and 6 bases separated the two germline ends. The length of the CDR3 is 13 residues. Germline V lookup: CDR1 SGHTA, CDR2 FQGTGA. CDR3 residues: CASSLTQGETQYF. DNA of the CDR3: TGTGCCAGCAGCTTAACACAGGGAGAGACCCAGTACTTC.

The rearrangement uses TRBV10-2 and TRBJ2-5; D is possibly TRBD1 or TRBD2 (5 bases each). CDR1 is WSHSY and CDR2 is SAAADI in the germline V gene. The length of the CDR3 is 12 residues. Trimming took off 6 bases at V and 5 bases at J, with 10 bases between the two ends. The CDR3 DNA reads TGCGCCAGCAGAGATTGGGGGGAGACCCAGTACTTC. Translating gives CASRDWGETQYF.

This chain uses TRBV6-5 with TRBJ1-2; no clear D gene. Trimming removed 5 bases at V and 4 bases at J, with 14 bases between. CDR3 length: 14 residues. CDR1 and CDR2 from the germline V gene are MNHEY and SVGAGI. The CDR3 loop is CASSTQVDFYGYTF. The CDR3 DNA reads TGTGCCAGCAGTACCCAGGTGGACTTCTATGGCTACACCTTC.

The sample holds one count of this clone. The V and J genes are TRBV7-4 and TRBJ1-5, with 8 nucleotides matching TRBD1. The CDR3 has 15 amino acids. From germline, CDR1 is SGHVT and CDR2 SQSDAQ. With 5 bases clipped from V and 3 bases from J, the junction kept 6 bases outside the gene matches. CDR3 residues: CASSRDRGSNQPQHF. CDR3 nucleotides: TGTGCCAGCAGCCGCGACAGGGGCTCCAATCAGCCCCAGCATTTT.

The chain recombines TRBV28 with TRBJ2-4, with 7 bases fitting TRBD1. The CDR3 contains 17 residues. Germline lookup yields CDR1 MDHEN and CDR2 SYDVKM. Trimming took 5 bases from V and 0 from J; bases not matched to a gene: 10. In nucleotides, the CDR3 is TGTGCCAGCAGTCCCCACGACAGGGCCGGAGCCAAAAACATTCAGTACTTC. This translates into CASSPHDRAGAKNIQYF. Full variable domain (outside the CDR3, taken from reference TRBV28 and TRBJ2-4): DVKVTQSSRYLVKRTGEKVFLECVQDMDHENMFWYRQDPGLGLRLIYFSYDVKMKEKGDIPEGYSVSREKKERFSLILESASTNQTSMYLCASSPHDRAGAKNIQYFGAGTRLSVL.

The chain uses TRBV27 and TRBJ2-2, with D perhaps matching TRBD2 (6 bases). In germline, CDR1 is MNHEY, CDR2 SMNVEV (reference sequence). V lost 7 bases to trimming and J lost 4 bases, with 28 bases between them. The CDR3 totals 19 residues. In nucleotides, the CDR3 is TGTGCCAGCACGTCTATCCCTAGGAGGGGACCATATACCACCGGGGAGCTGTTTTTT. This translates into CASTSIPRRGPYTTGELFF.

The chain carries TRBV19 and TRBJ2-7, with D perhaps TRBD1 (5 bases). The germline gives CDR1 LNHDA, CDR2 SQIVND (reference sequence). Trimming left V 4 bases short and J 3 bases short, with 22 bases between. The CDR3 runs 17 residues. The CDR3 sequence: CASSTSLSTDRGYEQYF. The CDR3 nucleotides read TGTGCCAGTAGTACGTCACTTTCGACAGATAGAGGCTACGAGCAGTACTTC.

CDR3 protein: CASSEGTSGGSYNEQFF. The CDR3, as DNA: TGTGCCAGCAGTGAGGGCACTAGCGGGGGGTCCTACAATGAGCAGTTCTTC. The chain uses TRBV6-4 and TRBJ2-1; TRBD2 matches at 12 bases. After removal of 3 bases from V and 1 base from J, the junction contained 4 bases not matched to a gene. This CDR3 has 17 residues. CDR1 is MRHNA and CDR2 is SNTAGT in the germline V gene.

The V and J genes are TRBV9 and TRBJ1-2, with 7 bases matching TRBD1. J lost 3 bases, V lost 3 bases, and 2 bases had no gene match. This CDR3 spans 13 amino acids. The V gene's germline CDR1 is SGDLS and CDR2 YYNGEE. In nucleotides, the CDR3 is TGTGCCAGCAGCGCCGGACAGGACTATGGCTACACCTTC. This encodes CASSAGQDYGYTF.